The 7 T cell receptor beta chains below were found in one sample sequenced in a study of blood T cell repertoires in COVID-19. Produced via immunoSEQ multiplex PCR; TCRdb's table is partial and in-frame only. The sample includes about 120,000 clones, over 70% of them seen just once. Specimen: peripheral blood. These receptors originate from a man aged 65 to 79 with acute or convalescent COVID-19.

The rearrangement joins TRBV6-5 to TRBJ1-6, with D tentatively TRBD1 (6 bases). CDR1 and CDR2 from the germline V gene are MNHEY and SVGAGI. CDR3 length equals 14 residues. V was shortened by 2 bases and J by 10 bases, with 12 bases between the two germline ends. This CDR3 reads CASSYDRGGSPLHF. CDR3 DNA sequence: TGTGCCAGCAGTTACGATCGTGGGGGCTCACCCCTCCACTTT.

The chain is built from TRBV5-4 and TRBJ1-4, with a weak D call TRBD1 (5 bases). The germline CDR1 and CDR2 sequences are SGHNT and YYREEE (reference sequence). Trimming stripped 4 bases from V and 0 bases from J, with 13 bases between. The CDR3 is made up of 16 amino acids. CDR3 in amino acids: CASSPTGGSTNEKLFF. The CDR3 DNA sequence: TGTGCCAGCAGCCCTACCGGGGGGTCAACTAATGAAAAACTGTTTTTT. The whole variable domain, remainder taken from reference TRBV5-4 and TRBJ1-4, is ETGVTQSPTHLIKTRGQQVTLRCSSQSGHNTVSWYQQALGQGPQFIFQYYREEENGRGNFPPRFSGLQFPNYSSELNVNALELDDSALYLCASSPTGGSTNEKLFFGSGTQLSVL.

The rearrangement joins TRBV7-2 to TRBJ1-3; 8 positions agree with TRBD1. CDR1 and CDR2 from the germline V gene are SGHTA and FQGNSA. This CDR3 contains 15 residues. V trimming: 2 bases; J trimming: 4 bases; junction bases outside the gene matches: 4. In DNA, the CDR3 is TGTGCCAGCAGCTTAATAAGGACAGGGGGAAACACCATATATTTT. Translation: CASSLIRTGGNTIYF.

This chain links TRBV19 with TRBJ1-6; a weak D match, TRBD1 (6 bases). In germline, CDR1 is LNHDA, CDR2 SQIVND (reference sequence). The CDR3 totals 15 residues. The germline V and J ends were trimmed by 3 bases and 3 bases, with 9 bases remaining between them. The CDR3 sequence: CASSMSGHYNSPLHF. As DNA, the CDR3 is TGTGCCAGTAGTATGTCGGGACACTATAATTCACCCCTCCACTTT.

This clone has more than one count but fewer than ten. V and J are TRBV7-8 and TRBJ2-5; D is unresolved. Germline lookup yields CDR1 SGHVS and CDR2 FQNEAQ. The V end was cut by 3 bases, the J end by 5 bases, with 16 bases between. The CDR3 extends over 15 amino acids. CDR3 sequence (DNA): TGTGCCAGCAGCTTTATTGCCGGGTTATACGAGACCCAGTACTTC. It specifies CASSFIAGLYETQYF.

This clone showed up just a few times. The chain couples TRBV7-9 to TRBJ2-1; TRBD2 might be the D (5 bases). The CDR3 extends over 13 amino acids. CDR1 and CDR2 from the germline V gene are SEHNR and FQNEAQ (reference sequence). Trimming shortened V by 3 bases and J by 14 bases, and 17 bases separated the two germline ends. The CDR3 spells CASSFIGLLSEFF. CDR3 in DNA: TGTGCCAGCAGCTTTATCGGACTTTTATCGGAGTTCTTC.

This chain joins TRBV2 and TRBJ1-3; weak D call: TRBD1 (5 bases). Germline loops: CDR1 SNHLY, CDR2 FYNNEI. The CDR3 extends over 16 amino acids. The V end lost 0 bases, the J end lost 0 bases, and 9 bases lay between the germline ends. The CDR3 bases are TGTGCCAGCAGTGAAGCTGGGGCTCGCTCTGGAAACACCATATATTTT. This gives the protein CASSEAGARSGNTIYF. Drawing the rest from reference TRBV2 and TRBJ1-3, the complete variable domain is EPEVTQTPSHQVTQMGQEVILRCVPISNHLYFYWYRQILGQKVEFLVSFYNNEISEKSEIFDDQFSVERPDGSNFTLKIRSTKLEDSAMYFCASSEAGARSGNTIYFGEGSWLTVV.